Sequencing of this T cell receptor beta chain was carried out in a study of T cell responses to AZD1222 COVID-19 vaccine. Assay: immunoSEQ multiplex PCR; the TCRdb copy retains only in-frame clones and omits some. The sample includes roughly 140,000 clones, more than 85% seen only once; the top ten take 1.9%. V lost 2 bases and J 0 bases, leaving 17 bases between the germline ends. Germline V gene sequence: CDR1 SGHAT, CDR2 FQNNGV. The CDR3 has 18 residues. Note on this clone: Its antigen is still unknown.

General observations from the study: Donors were largely white British and mainly female; clonal diversity was possibly underestimated. No repertoire was sampled before or during the peak T cell response, only after it. Vaccination with two AZD1222 doses was followed by a rise in Spike-specific TCR breadth and depth.

The chain recombines TRBV11-2 with TRBJ2-1, with a possible D match to TRBD1 (5 bases). This receptor was obtained from an adult in good health. The input for sequencing was peripheral blood, taken on day 0 of AZD1222 vaccination. The DNA of the CDR3 is TGTGCCAGCAGCTTAAGGCAGGGTCTGGCGAGCTCCTACAATGAGCAGTTCTTC. Translated: CASSLRQGLASSYNEQFF.